The rows below give T cell receptor beta chains drawn from one sample of a study of long-term antiretroviral therapy in people with HIV. Profiled with immunoSEQ multiplex PCR; TCRdb holds only in-frame clones, not every one. The sample contains around 20,000 clones, 65% to 90% of which appear only once. The sample consisted of unsorted PBMCs, taken 0.1 years before starting antiretroviral therapy. These receptors were collected from a man aged 40-49 years with HIV. The CDR3 runs from the conserved cysteine through the conserved F or W. D genes are given only for firm matches. Not every row has a clone size; where given, it reads once, few, many or a size class.

d_call j_call clone_size v_call cdr3_nt cdr3_aa
- TRBJ1-1 few TRBV11-2 TGTGCCAGCAGCTACGGGAACACTGAAGCTTTCTTT CASSYGNTEAFF
- TRBJ2-7 - TRBV7-6 TGTGCCAGCAGCTTAGGACCGAACTACGAGCAGTACTTC CASSLGPNYEQYF
TRBD1 TRBJ2-3 - TRBV11-1 TGTGCCAGCAGCTTATTACTGAGCAGGGGGAGTAGAAGAGATACGCAGTATTTT CASSLLLSRGSRRDTQYF
- TRBJ2-7 - TRBV2 TGTGCCAGCAGTGGATACGAGCAGTACTTC CASSGYEQYF
- TRBJ2-1 few TRBV2 TGTGCCAGCAGCCTTTTGGAGGGGCTTGAGCAGTTCTTC CASSLLEGLEQFF
- TRBJ2-2 few TRBV18 TGTGCCAGCTCACAGGGGGTTCCACCCGGCGGGGAGCTGTTTTTT CASSQGVPPGGELFF
TRBD1 TRBJ1-5 - TRBV19 TGTGCCAGTAGTATAGGACAGGGGTTGGTGGGCAATCAGCCCCAGCATTTT CASSIGQGLVGNQPQHF
- TRBJ1-1 - TRBV23-1 TGCGCCCAGCAGGGTTGGACTGAAGCTTTCTTT CAQQGWTEAFF
TRBD1 TRBJ1-1 - TRBV10-3 TGTGCCATCAGAGGACAGGCCAAGAACACTGAAGCTTTCTTT CAIRGQAKNTEAFF
- TRBJ1-5 - TRBV7-8 TGTGCCAGCAGCACCTATAGCAATCAGCCCCAGCATTTT CASSTYSNQPQHF
TRBD2 TRBJ2-5 - TRBV7-2 TGTGCCAGCAGCTCCCCCCCGGGACTACAGTGGGAGACCCAGTACTTC CASSSPPGLQWETQYF
- TRBJ2-7 - TRBV4-2 TGTGCCAGCAGCCAAGTCATGTTGCGGGACACGTACTCCTACGAGCAGTACTTC CASSQVMLRDTYSYEQYF
- TRBJ2-7 - TRBV7-6 TGTGCCAGCAGCTTAGTACGCGGGGCCTCTTCATACGAGCAGTACTTC CASSLVRGASSYEQYF
- TRBJ2-5 few TRBV7-2 TGTGCCAGCAGCTTAAGTCTGGGTGAGACCCAGTACTTC CASSLSLGETQYF
- TRBJ2-5 - TRBV19 TGTGCCAGTAGTCTCCCCACGGGTTTCGGGCAAGAGACCCAGTACTTC CASSLPTGFGQETQYF
- TRBJ2-2 once TRBV5-1 TGCGCCAGCAGCTTAGAACAGGGCACCGGGGAGCTGTTTTTT CASSLEQGTGELFF
- TRBJ2-3 few TRBV6-5 TGTGCCAGCAGCCACAGGGAGGGTACGCAGTATTTT CASSHREGTQYF
- TRBJ2-7 - TRBV27 TGTGCCAGCAGGAGGGCTCCCTACGAGCAGTACTTC CASRRAPYEQYF
- TRBJ1-1 few TRBV28 TGTGCCAGCAGACCCTACAGGAGGAGGGCTGAAGCTTTCTTT CASRPYRRRAEAFF
- TRBJ2-2 - TRBV5-1 TGCGCCAGCCGGGACCTGGGATTCCCCGGGGAGCTGTTTTTT CASRDLGFPGELFF